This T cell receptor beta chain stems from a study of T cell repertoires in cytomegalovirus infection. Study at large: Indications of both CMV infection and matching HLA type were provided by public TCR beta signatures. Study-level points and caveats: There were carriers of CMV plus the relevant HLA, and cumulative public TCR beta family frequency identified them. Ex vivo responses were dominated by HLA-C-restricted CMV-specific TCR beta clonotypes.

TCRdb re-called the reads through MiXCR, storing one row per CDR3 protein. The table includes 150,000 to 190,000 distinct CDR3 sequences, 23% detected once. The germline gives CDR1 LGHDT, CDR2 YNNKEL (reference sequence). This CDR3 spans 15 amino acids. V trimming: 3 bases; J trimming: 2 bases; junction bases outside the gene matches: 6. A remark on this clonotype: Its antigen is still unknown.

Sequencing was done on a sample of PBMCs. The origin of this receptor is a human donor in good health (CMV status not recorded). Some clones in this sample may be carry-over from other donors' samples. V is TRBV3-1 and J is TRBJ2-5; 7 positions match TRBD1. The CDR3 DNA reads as TGTGCCAGCAGCCATCAGGACAGGTCGCAAGAGACCCAGTACTTC. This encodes CASSHQDRSQETQYF.